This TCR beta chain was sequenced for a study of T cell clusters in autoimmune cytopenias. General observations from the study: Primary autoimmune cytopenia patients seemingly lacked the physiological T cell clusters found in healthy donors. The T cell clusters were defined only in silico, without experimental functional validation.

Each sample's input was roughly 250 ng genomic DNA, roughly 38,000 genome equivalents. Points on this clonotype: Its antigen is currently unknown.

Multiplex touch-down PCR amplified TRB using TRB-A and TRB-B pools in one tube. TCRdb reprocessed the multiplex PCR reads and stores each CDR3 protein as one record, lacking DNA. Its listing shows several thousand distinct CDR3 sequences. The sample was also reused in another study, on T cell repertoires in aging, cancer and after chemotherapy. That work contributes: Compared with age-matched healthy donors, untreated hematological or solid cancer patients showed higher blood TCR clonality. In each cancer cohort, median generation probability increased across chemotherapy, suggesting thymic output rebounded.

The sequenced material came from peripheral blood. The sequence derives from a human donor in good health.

This CDR3 reads CASSLAWRSYEQYF. V usage is TRBV5-4 and J usage is TRBJ2-7. Germline CDR1 is SGHNT and CDR2 is YYREEE (reference sequence). This CDR3 has 14 amino acids.